This TCR beta chain is drawn from a study of cytomegalovirus exposure and HLA in healthy donors. Whole-study context: There were just under 400 genotyped donors. Of these, 81% fell in the genetic ancestry cluster associated with self-reported Caucasian donors.

This clone came up once. The antigen remains undetermined. The study sampled nominally healthy donors, though unrecorded immune exposures were likely. Germline trimming cut 2 bases from V and 7 bases from J; bases unmatched to any gene: 13. This CDR3 contains 16 residues. Germline-derived CDR1 and CDR2 are MNHEY and SVGAGI. Study-wide points: A missense DCLRE1C variant was associated with V- and J-gene trimming of TCR beta chains in a later analysis, and an independent cohort replicated the association. The authors confirmed in vitro that three CMV-associated chains were specific for CMV antigens.

Use of 60 Vbeta and 13 Jbeta primers characterized the PCR. Generated by immunoSEQ multiplex PCR, the TCRdb table keeps only in-frame clones and is missing some. The table shows about 120,000 clones, with about 61% occurring only once. This sequence joins TRBV6-5 and TRBJ1-1; 7 nucleotides line up with TRBD1. The clonotype comes from a young man in good health and CMV-seropositive. Sequences were obtained from PBMCs. The CDR3 DNA reads as TGTGCCAGCAGTTACCTCCCCCGACAGGGACCTCGTGAAGCTTTCTTT. It specifies CASSYLPRQGPREAFF.